The TCR beta chain under discussion was sequenced for a study of tumor and adjacent non-tumor tissue in lung cancer. Study-wide points: Tumor tissue had significantly higher TCR diversity than normal lung. In normal lung, the top 100 clones were significantly more dominant than in tumor.

Points on this clonotype: The antigen remains undetermined.

TCRbeta libraries were built with three rounds of nested PCR, modified from ARM-PCR. TCRdb reprocessed the multiplex PCR reads with MiXCR, giving one entry per CDR3 protein. This table holds over 40,000 distinct CDR3 sequences, around three quarters found once. The template was RNA from unsorted bulk tissue. Distant lung tissue was collected more than 3 cm away from the tumor edge. The origin of this receptor is a woman aged 55-70 years with non-small cell lung cancer. The sample consisted of distant non-tumor lung tissue.

DNA for the CDR3: TGTGTCTGCACCAGTCCCGTTTTAGCGGAGAGGGACAATGAGCAGTTCTTC. It codes for CVCTSPVLAERDNEQFF. The chain carries TRBV6-2 or TRBV6-3 and TRBJ2-1; D might be TRBD2 (6 bases). The CDR3 runs to 17 residues. From germline, CDR1 is MNHEY and CDR2 SVGEGT.